The 27 T cell receptor beta chains given below trace back to one sample, sequenced in a study of CD4 and CD8 cells across lung adenocarcinoma regions (dated by TCRdb to the late 2010s). The library relied on PCR. TCRdb lists the instrument as HiSeq X Ten. In TCRdb, the public reads were trimmed at Q25 with fastp and aligned with MiXCR, with productive beta chains retained. Entries that share a CDR3 protein sequence are merged under the most common genes and DNA. This sample is represented by several thousand distinct CDR3 sequences; 45% to 55% of them were singletons. The ten biggest clones cover around 97% of the sample. Specimen: CD8+ T cells from the center of a lung tumor. In the paper's terms, the cell subset or site label means: tumor center region. These receptors were taken from a male donor with lung adenocarcinoma. The CD4 and CD8 labels of this study may be unreliable.

The CDR3 nucleotides read TGTGCCAGCAGTACCTACGAGCAGTACTTC. Translation: CASSTYEQYF. The chain carries TRBV6-1 and TRBJ2-7; D not resolved. V was cut by 5 bases and J by 2 bases, with 1 base left in between. The CDR3 runs 10 residues. CDR1 and CDR2 (germline): MNHNS, SASEGT.

This rearrangement joins TRBV27 to TRBJ2-1; TRBD1 matches 7 bases. Near its end, the DNA agrees better with TRBJ2-7, so the J call may be wrong. The CDR3 consists of 14 residues. Germline V CDR1 and CDR2: MNHEY, SMNVEV (reference sequence). CDR3 loop: CASRPAGTAYEQYF. The CDR3 DNA is TGTGCCAGCAGACCCGCCGGGACAGCATACGAGCAGTACTTC.

The sample holds a few counts of this clonotype. The J gene is TRBJ2-2, the V gene TRBV10-1; no clear D. This CDR3 comprises 16 residues. V dropped 0 bases and J dropped 0 bases, with 8 bases sitting between them. Looked up from germline, CDR1 is WNHNN and CDR2 is SYGVQD (reference sequence). In nucleotides, the CDR3 is TGCGCCAGCAGTGAGTCGAAGAGACCGAACACCGGGGAGCTGTTTTTT. The encoded protein is CASSESKRPNTGELFF.

The chain recombines TRBV7-2 with TRBJ2-1, with D possibly matching TRBD1 (6 bases). Trimming took off 1 base at V and 5 bases at J, with 21 bases between the two ends. Per germline, CDR1 SGHTA and CDR2 FQGNSA. This CDR3 is built from 18 residues. The CDR3 sequence: CASSLVAPGAGVHNEQFF. The CDR3, as DNA: TGTGCCAGCAGCTTAGTAGCCCCTGGGGCAGGGGTGCACAATGAGCAGTTCTTC.

The chain combines TRBV10-3 with TRBJ2-3, with D uncertain. Trimming took 3 bases from V and 4 from J, leaving 8 bases between them. This CDR3 comprises 13 residues. Germline assignment: CDR1 ENHRY and CDR2 SYGVKD. Here the CDR3 reads CAISDLISDTQYF. Written as DNA, the CDR3 is TGTGCCATCAGTGACCTAATTTCAGATACGCAGTATTTT.

This clonotype was observed once. V usage is TRBV6-1 and J usage is TRBJ2-1; 9 nucleotides agree with TRBD1. The DNA end favors TRBJ2-5, so the J call may be wrong. The germline CDR1 and CDR2 sequences are MNHNS and SASEGT. The length of the CDR3 is 18 residues. The CDR3 here is CASKTLRRQGEVQETQYF. In nucleotides, the CDR3 is TGTGCCAGCAAAACGTTACGCCGACAGGGGGAGGTTCAAGAGACCCAGTACTTC.

The J gene is TRBJ2-7, the V gene TRBV6-4; D possibly corresponds to TRBD2 (7 bases). The CDR3 has 17 residues. The germline V and J ends were trimmed by 6 bases and 2 bases, with 23 bases remaining between them. CDR1 is MRHNA and CDR2 is SNTAGT in the germline V gene. The CDR3, as DNA: TGTGCCAGCAGCGCCTCCCCCAGGGGCCGGGAGGCCTACGAGCAGTACTTC. Residues: CASSASPRGREAYEQYF.

This clonotype was found a few times. V and J are TRBV6-1 and TRBJ2-1; no clear D. The CDR3 is 16 amino acids. Germline V gene lookup returns CDR1 MNHNS and CDR2 SASEGT. Trimming shortened V by 6 bases and J by 0 bases, and 15 bases separated the two germline ends. In DNA, the CDR3 is TGTGCCAGCAGAATCCGGGCCCTGAGCTCCTACAATGAGCAGTTCTTC. Its protein product is CASRIRALSSYNEQFF.

This clonotype was counted many times. J is TRBJ2-3 and V is TRBV27; the D is unclear. There are 11 residues in the CDR3. V was shortened by 8 bases and J by 4 bases, with 7 bases between the two germline ends. Germline CDR1 is MNHEY and CDR2 is SMNVEV (reference sequence). Written as DNA, the CDR3 is TGTGCCAGCGGTCCTCCAGATACGCAGTATTTT. This encodes CASGPPDTQYF.

The chain is built from TRBV6-1 and TRBJ2-1; 12 bases align to TRBD1. The ends lost 6 bases at V and 8 bases at J; junction bases unmatched: 8. This CDR3 contains 15 residues. Germline loops: CDR1 MNHNS, CDR2 SASEGT. The CDR3 sequence: CASSDRDRGPDEQFF. Written as DNA, the CDR3 is TGTGCCAGCAGCGACCGGGACAGGGGGCCGGATGAGCAGTTCTTC.

Only a few counts were recorded for this clonotype. V gene TRBV27 combines with J gene TRBJ2-1; D ambiguous. Germline assignment: CDR1 MNHEY and CDR2 SMNVEV (reference sequence). Deletions cut 1 base from V and 5 bases from J, with 15 bases between. The CDR3 totals 16 residues. The CDR3 loop is CASSLYLGPGHNEQFF. CDR3 nucleotides: TGTGCCAGCAGTTTATATCTAGGACCGGGTCACAATGAGCAGTTCTTC.

The V and J genes are TRBV4-1 and TRBJ2-3; D possibly corresponds to TRBD2 (6 bases). In germline, CDR1 is MGHRA, CDR2 YSYEKL. Trimming took off 3 bases at V and 12 bases at J, with 22 bases between the two ends. This CDR3 has 15 residues. For the CDR3, the DNA is TGCGCCAGCAGCCATGGGGCGGGGCGCGATGTTGACCAGTATTTT. This codes for CASSHGAGRDVDQYF.

This clonotype was counted between two and nine times. The chain links TRBV10-3 to TRBJ2-5; D possibly corresponds to TRBD2 (7 bases). The CDR3 totals 14 residues. Germline V gene data show CDR1 as ENHRY and CDR2 as SYGVKD. The CDR3 coding sequence is TGTGCGGGCCGCGGGGGCCGGGACCAAGAGACCCAGTACTTC. As protein: CAGRGGRDQETQYF.

This clonotype was observed many times. This sequence joins TRBV6-1 and TRBJ1-1, with unresolved D. Germline V gene data show CDR1 as MNHNS and CDR2 as SASEGT. The length of the CDR3 is 12 residues. V lost 6 bases and J 8 bases, leaving 13 bases between the germline ends. The CDR3 sequence is CASSPHEREAFF. The CDR3 DNA reads as TGTGCCAGCAGCCCCCACGAAAGGGAAGCTTTCTTT.

In regard to this clonotype: This may arise from a read error, as a much more abundant clone is one base away. The rearrangement links TRBV7-6 to TRBJ2-1; D is tentatively TRBD1 or TRBD2 (5 bases each). Germline assignment: CDR1 SGHVS and CDR2 FNYEAQ. CDR3 length: 13 residues. V lost 0 bases and J 10 bases, leaving 10 bases between the germline ends. CDR3 region: CASSLASRGEQFF. The CDR3 nucleotides read TGTGCCAGCAGCTTAGCTTCCCGGGGCGAGCAGTTCTTC.

This clonotype was counted once. CDR3 sequence reads: CASSLEVGANEKLFF. Written as DNA, the CDR3 is TGTGCCAGCAGCTTAGAAGTGGGGGCTAATGAAAAACTGTTTTTT. The chain employs TRBV7-6 and TRBJ1-4, with a weak D call TRBD1 (5 bases). Trimming stripped 1 base from V and 3 bases from J, with 9 bases between. Germline loops: CDR1 SGHVS, CDR2 FNYEAQ. This CDR3 contains 15 residues. The full variable domain, its missing parts supplied by reference TRBV7-6 and TRBJ1-4, is GAGVSQSPRYKVTKRGQDVALRCDPISGHVSLYWYRQALGQGPEFLTYFNYEAQQDKSGLPNDRFSAERPEGSISTLTIQRTEQRDSAMYRCASSLEVGANEKLFFGSGTQLSVL.

This clonotype occurred many times. CDR3 in DNA: TGTGCCAGCGGGGGGACGGGGTCGACGGCCTACGAGCAGTACTTC. As protein: CASGGTGSTAYEQYF. The chain combines TRBV6-1 with TRBJ2-7; tentatively, D is TRBD2 (6 bases). This CDR3 has 15 residues. Trimming shortened V by 8 bases and J by 2 bases, and 19 bases separated the two germline ends. The germline V gene has CDR1 MNHNS and CDR2 SASEGT.

The sample holds a few counts of this clonotype. This sequence joins TRBV4-1 and TRBJ2-7; D might be TRBD1 (5 bases). The germline CDR1 and CDR2 sequences are MGHRA and YSYEKL. V was cut by 3 bases and J by 3 bases, with 12 bases left in between. The CDR3 is made up of 14 amino acids. The CDR3 sequence is CASSQRTNLYEQYF. CDR3 sequence (DNA): TGCGCCAGCAGCCAGAGGACAAATCTCTACGAGCAGTACTTC.

The chain uses TRBV5-1 and TRBJ2-1; either TRBD1 or TRBD2 may supply D (5 bases each). CDR3 length: 14 amino acids. Germline V gene data show CDR1 as SGHRS and CDR2 as YFSETQ. Deletions cut 3 bases from V and 5 bases from J, with 12 bases between. CDR3 sequence (DNA): TGCGCCAGCAGCTACCGGGACCCCCACAATGAGCAGTTCTTC. It specifies CASSYRDPHNEQFF.

Ten or more counts support this clonotype. The rearrangement links TRBV10-1 to TRBJ2-4; D is undetermined. In germline, CDR1 is WNHNN, CDR2 SYGVQD (reference sequence). V lost 10 bases and J 6 bases, leaving 22 bases between the germline ends. CDR3 size: 15 residues. The CDR3 DNA follows: TGCGCCAATACCTTCTCCCTTGCCCCCCGAAACATTCAGTACTTC. Translating it yields CANTFSLAPRNIQYF.

This sequence joins TRBV6-1 and TRBJ2-5, with 9 bases that match TRBD2. V was clipped by 5 bases and J by 11 bases; unmatched bases: 9. Germline CDR1 reads MNHNS; CDR2 reads SASEGT. CDR3 length: 13 residues. CDR3 in amino acids: CASSIGLASEQYF. The CDR3 bases are TGTGCCAGCAGTATCGGACTAGCGAGTGAGCAGTACTTC.

This clonotype was counted many times. The chain employs TRBV7-2 and TRBJ2-3, with a tentative D call TRBD2 (6 bases). CDR3 length equals 16 residues. Trimming removed 1 base at V and 6 bases at J, with 17 bases between. Germline CDR1 reads SGHTA; CDR2 reads FQGNSA. The CDR3 here is CASSLGVTGVQDTQYF. The CDR3 region has the DNA TGTGCCAGCAGCTTAGGTGTGACGGGAGTTCAGGATACGCAGTATTTT.

This clonotype occurred many times. The chain employs TRBV7-6 and TRBJ2-1; no reliable D call. The germline CDR1 and CDR2 sequences are SGHVS and FNYEAQ. The CDR3 totals 14 residues. The V end lost 0 bases, the J end lost 10 bases, and 13 bases lay between the germline ends. The CDR3: CASSLAAVVGEQFF. The CDR3 bases are TGTGCCAGCAGCTTAGCGGCGGTGGTCGGAGAGCAGTTCTTC.

The chain carries TRBV27 and TRBJ2-2; 8 bases match TRBD2. V shed 2 bases and J 5 bases; nucleotides not matched to a gene: 19. From germline, CDR1 is MNHEY and CDR2 SMNVEV (reference sequence). The CDR3 totals 20 residues. The CDR3: CASSLRPSIVAGRNTGELFF. Written as DNA, the CDR3 is TGTGCCAGCAGTTTACGCCCCTCTATCGTAGCGGGAAGGAATACCGGGGAGCTGTTTTTT.

This clonotype was seen repeatedly, ten times or more. The chain employs TRBV10-1 and TRBJ2-5; D possibly corresponds to TRBD2 (5 bases). V gave up 0 bases and J gave up 11 bases, with 13 bases separating them. The CDR3 runs 13 residues. Germline assignment: CDR1 WNHNN and CDR2 SYGVQD (reference sequence). The CDR3 protein is CASSESAGSEQYF. In DNA, the CDR3 is TGCGCCAGCAGTGAGTCGGCGGGCTCAGAGCAGTACTTC.

The chain employs TRBV6-5 and TRBJ2-4; no reliable D call. Germline CDR1 and CDR2: MNHEY and SVGAGI. The CDR3 contains 16 residues. The V end lost 0 bases, the J end lost 0 bases, and 9 bases lay between the germline ends. The DNA for the CDR3 is TGTGCCAGCAGTTACTCGGGTAATGTAGCCAAAAACATTCAGTACTTC. Translated, it gives CASSYSGNVAKNIQYF.

The rearrangement links TRBV7-2 to TRBJ1-2; possible D gene TRBD1, 5 bases. Per germline, CDR1 SGHTA and CDR2 FQGNSA. With 3 bases removed from V and 8 bases from J, the gap between germline ends came to 16 bases. This CDR3 is 14 amino acids long. The CDR3 is CASSFGAPLGGYTF. CDR3 nucleotide sequence: TGTGCCAGCAGCTTTGGGGCCCCACTGGGGGGCTACACCTTC.